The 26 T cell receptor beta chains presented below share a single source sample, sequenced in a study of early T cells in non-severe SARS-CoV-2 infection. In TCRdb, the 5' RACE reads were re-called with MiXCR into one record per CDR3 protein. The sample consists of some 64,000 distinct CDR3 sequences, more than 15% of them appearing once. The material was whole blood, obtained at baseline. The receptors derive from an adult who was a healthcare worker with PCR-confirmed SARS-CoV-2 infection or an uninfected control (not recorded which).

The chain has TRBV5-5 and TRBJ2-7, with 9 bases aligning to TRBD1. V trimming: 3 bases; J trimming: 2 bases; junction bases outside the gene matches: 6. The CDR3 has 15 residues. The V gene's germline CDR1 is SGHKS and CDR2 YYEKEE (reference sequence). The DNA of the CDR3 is TGTGCCAGCAGCTCCCCGACAGGGGGACCCTACGAGCAGTACTTC. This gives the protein CASSSPTGGPYEQYF.

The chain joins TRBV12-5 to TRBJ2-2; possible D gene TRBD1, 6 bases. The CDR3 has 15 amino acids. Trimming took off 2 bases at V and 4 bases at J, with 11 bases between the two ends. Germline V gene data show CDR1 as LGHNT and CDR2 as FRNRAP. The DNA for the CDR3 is TGTGCTAGTGGTTTGTGGCAGGGGACCACCGGGGAGCTGTTTTTT. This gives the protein CASGLWQGTTGELFF.

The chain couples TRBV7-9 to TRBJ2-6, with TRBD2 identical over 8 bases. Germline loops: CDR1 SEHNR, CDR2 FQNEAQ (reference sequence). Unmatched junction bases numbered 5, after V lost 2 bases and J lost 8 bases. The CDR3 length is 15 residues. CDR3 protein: CASSLMTSASNVLTF. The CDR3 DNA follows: TGTGCCAGCAGCTTAATGACTAGCGCCTCCAACGTCCTGACTTTC.

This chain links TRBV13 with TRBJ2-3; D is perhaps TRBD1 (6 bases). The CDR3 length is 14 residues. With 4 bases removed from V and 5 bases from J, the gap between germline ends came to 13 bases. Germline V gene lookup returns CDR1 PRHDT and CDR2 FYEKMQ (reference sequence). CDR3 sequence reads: CASSYRDRRDTQYF. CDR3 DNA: TGTGCCAGCAGCTACAGGGATCGCAGAGATACGCAGTATTTT.

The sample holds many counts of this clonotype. For the CDR3, the DNA is TGTGCCAGCAGCTTAGTCCCCGGGGGGAGCAATCAGCCCCAGCATTTT. Its protein product is CASSLVPGGSNQPQHF. V usage is TRBV7-6 and J usage is TRBJ1-5; tentative D call: TRBD1 (5 bases). The V end was cut by 1 base, the J end by 1 base, with 11 bases between. The CDR3 loop spans 16 amino acids. Germline CDR1 SGHVS, CDR2 FNYEAQ.

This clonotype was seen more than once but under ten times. CDR3 residues: CASSDTPSSGANVLTF. DNA of the CDR3: TGTGCCAGCAGTGACACTCCTTCCTCTGGGGCCAACGTCCTGACTTTC. V gene TRBV27 combines with J gene TRBJ2-6; D unclear. V lost 5 bases to trimming and J lost 0 bases, with 11 bases between them. Germline V gene data show CDR1 as MNHEY and CDR2 as SMNVEV (reference sequence). The CDR3 spans 16 residues.

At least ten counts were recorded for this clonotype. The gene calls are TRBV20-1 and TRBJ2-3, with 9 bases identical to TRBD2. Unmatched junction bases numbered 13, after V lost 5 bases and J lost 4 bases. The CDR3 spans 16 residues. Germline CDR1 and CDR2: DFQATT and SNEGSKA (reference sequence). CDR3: CSAAGREGQVADTQYF. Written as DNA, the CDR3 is TGCAGTGCTGCAGGGCGGGAGGGCCAGGTTGCAGATACGCAGTATTTT.

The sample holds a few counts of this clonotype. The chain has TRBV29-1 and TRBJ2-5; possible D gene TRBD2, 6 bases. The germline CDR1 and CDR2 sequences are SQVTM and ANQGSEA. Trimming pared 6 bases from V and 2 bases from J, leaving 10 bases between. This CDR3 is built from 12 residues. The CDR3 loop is CSVPRGQETQYF. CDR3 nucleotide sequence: TGCAGCGTCCCGCGGGGACAAGAGACCCAGTACTTC.

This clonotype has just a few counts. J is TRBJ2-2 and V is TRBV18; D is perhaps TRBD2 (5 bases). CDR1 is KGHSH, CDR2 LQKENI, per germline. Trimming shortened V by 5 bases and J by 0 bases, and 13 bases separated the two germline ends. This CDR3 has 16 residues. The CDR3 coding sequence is TGTGCCAGCTCAGGTGCGGGCGGATCGAACACCGGGGAGCTGTTTTTT. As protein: CASSGAGGSNTGELFF. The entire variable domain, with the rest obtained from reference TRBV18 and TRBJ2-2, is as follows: NAGVMQNPRHLVRRRGQEARLRCSPMKGHSHVYWYRQLPEEGLKFMVYLQKENIIDESGMPKERFSAEFPKEGPSILRIQQVVRGDSAAYFCASSGAGGSNTGELFFGEGSRLTVL.

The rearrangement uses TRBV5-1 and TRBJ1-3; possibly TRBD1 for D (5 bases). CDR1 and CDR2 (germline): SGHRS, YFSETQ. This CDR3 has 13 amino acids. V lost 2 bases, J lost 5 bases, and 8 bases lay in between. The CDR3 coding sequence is TGCGCCAGCAGCTTAGAGGACAGAAACACCATATATTTT. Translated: CASSLEDRNTIYF.

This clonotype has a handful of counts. The CDR3 spells CASSSGPNNEQFF. For the CDR3, the DNA is TGTGCCAGCAGCTCGGGCCCTAACAATGAGCAGTTCTTC. The rearrangement joins TRBV7-2 to TRBJ2-1; the D is unclear. The ends were cut back, 4 bases at V and 5 bases at J, with 9 bases in the middle. The CDR3 extends over 13 amino acids. The germline V gene encodes CDR1 SGHTA and CDR2 FQGNSA.

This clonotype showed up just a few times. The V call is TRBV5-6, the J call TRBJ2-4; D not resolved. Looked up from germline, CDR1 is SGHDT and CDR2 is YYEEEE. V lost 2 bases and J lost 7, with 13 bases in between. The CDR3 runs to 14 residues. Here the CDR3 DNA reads TGTGCCAGCAGCTTTAGAGGCCCAACTAACATTCAGTACTTC. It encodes CASSFRGPTNIQYF.

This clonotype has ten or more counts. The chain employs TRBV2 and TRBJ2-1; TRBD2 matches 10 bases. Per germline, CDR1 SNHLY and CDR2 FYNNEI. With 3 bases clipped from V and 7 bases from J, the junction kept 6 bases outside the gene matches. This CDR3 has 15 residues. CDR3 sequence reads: CASSDSAGGLNEQFF. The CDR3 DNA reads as TGTGCCAGCAGTGATTCAGCGGGAGGGCTGAATGAGCAGTTCTTC.

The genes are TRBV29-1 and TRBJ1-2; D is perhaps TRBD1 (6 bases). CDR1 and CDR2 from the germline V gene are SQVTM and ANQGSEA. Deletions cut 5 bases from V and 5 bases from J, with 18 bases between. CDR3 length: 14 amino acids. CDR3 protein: CSVPRAGAGYGYTF. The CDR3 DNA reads TGCAGCGTTCCCCGGGCAGGGGCGGGATATGGCTACACCTTC.

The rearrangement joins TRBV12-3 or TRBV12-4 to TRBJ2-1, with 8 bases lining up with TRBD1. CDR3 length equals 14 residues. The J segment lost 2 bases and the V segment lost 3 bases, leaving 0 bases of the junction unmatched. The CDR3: CASSLTGAYNEQFF. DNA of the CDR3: TGTGCCAGCAGTTTGACAGGGGCCTACAATGAGCAGTTCTTC.

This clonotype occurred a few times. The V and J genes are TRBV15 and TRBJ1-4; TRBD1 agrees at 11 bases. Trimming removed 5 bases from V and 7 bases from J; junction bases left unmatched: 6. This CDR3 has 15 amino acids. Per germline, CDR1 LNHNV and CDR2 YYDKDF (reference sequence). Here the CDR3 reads CATSADRGRIEKLFF. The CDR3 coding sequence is TGTGCCACCAGCGCGGACAGGGGGCGGATTGAAAAACTGTTTTTT. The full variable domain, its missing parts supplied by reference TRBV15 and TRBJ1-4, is DAMVIQNPRYQVTQFGKPVTLSCSQTLNHNVMYWYQQKSSQAPKLLFHYYDKDFNNEADTPDNFQSRRPNTSFCFLDIRSPGLGDTAMYLCATSADRGRIEKLFFGSGTQLSVL.

CDR3 sequence reads: CASSSPESNYGYTF. The CDR3 DNA is TGTGCCAGCAGCTCCCCAGAGTCTAACTATGGCTACACCTTC. The chain carries TRBV7-9 and TRBJ1-2; unclear D gene. Trimming removed 4 bases from V and 0 bases from J, with 9 bases in between. The CDR3 spans 14 residues. From germline, CDR1 is SEHNR and CDR2 FQNEAQ (reference sequence).

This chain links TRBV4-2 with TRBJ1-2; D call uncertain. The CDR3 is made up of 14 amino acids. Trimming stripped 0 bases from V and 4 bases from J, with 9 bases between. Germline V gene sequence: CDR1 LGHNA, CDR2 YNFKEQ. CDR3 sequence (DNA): TGTGCCAGCAGCCAAGATACGGCAGTCTATGGCTACACCTTC. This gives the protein CASSQDTAVYGYTF.

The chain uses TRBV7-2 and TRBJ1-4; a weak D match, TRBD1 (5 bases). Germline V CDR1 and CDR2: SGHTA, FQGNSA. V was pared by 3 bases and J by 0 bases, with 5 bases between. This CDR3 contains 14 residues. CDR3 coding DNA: TGTGCCAGCAGCTTGACAGCAACTAATGAAAAACTGTTTTTT. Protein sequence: CASSLTATNEKLFF.

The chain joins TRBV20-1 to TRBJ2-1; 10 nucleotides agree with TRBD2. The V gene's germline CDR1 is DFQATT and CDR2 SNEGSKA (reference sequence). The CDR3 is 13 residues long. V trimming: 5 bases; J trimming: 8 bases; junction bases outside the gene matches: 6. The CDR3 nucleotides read TGCAGTGCTTCCGGGACTAGCGACGATGAGCAGTTCTTC. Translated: CSASGTSDDEQFF.

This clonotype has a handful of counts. The CDR3 sequence is CASSQENGARAPEAFF. The CDR3 nucleotides read TGCGCCAGCAGCCAAGAAAACGGGGCGCGAGCTCCTGAAGCTTTCTTT. The chain is built from TRBV4-1 and TRBJ1-1; maybe TRBD1 (5 bases). Germline V CDR1 and CDR2: MGHRA, YSYEKL. Trimming stripped 0 bases from V and 6 bases from J, with 17 bases between. This CDR3 region has 16 residues.

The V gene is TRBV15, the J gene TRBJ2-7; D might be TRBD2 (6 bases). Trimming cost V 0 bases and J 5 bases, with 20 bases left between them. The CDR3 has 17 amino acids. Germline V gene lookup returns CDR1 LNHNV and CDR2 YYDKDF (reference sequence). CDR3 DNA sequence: TGTGCCACCAGCAGAGAGAATGGGCGGGGCACACACGACGAGCAGTACTTC. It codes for CATSRENGRGTHDEQYF.

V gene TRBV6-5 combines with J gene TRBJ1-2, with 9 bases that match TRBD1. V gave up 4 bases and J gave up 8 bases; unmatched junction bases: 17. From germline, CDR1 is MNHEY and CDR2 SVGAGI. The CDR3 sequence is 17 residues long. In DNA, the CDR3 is TGTGCCAGCAGTTCCCCCTACGGGAGGACAGGGGAGAACGGCTACACCTTC. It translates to CASSSPYGRTGENGYTF.

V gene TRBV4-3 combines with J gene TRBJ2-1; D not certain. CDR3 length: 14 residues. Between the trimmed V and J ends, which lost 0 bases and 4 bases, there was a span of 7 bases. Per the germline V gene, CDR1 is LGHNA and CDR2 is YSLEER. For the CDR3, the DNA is TGCGCCAGCAGCCAAGAGGTAGGGTACAATGAGCAGTTCTTC. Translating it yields CASSQEVGYNEQFF.

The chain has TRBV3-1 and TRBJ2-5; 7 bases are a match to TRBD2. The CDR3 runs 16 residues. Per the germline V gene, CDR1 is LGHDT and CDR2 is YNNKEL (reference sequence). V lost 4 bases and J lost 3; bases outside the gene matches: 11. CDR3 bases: TGTGCCAGCAGCCGGGGAGACGCTCTAGCGGAAGAGACCCAGTACTTC. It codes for CASSRGDALAEETQYF.

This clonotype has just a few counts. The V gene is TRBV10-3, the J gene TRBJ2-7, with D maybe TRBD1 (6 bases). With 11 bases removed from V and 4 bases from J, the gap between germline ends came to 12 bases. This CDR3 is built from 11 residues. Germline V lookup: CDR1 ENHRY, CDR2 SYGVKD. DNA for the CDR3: TGTGCCTCAGGGGCAGAGTACGAGCAGTACTTC. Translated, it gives CASGAEYEQYF.